This TCR beta chain was observed in a study of cytomegalovirus exposure and HLA in healthy donors. Findings and limits, study-wide: In most subjects, TCR beta sequences reportedly gave accurate predictions of HLA-A and HLA-B alleles. In a later analysis, TCR beta V- and J-gene trimming was associated with a missense DCLRE1C variant. An analysis that came later showed most CMV-associated TCR beta chains appearing HLA-restricted. A later analysis found common viral pathogens apparently linked to several of the most significant clusters.

This CDR3 has 13 amino acids. The germline V gene has CDR1 SNHLY and CDR2 FYNNEI. V lost 6 bases, J lost 6 bases, and 14 bases lay in between. Notes on this clone: Its antigen is not identified.

Amplification used 60 Vbeta primers and 13 Jbeta primers. TCRdb's table, derived via immunoSEQ multiplex PCR, lists solely in-frame clones and lacks some. Of fewer than 140,000 clones in the sample, over 60% were seen once. The specimen sequenced was PBMCs. This receptor was identified in a woman in her fifties or sixties in good health and CMV-seropositive. The chain links TRBV2 to TRBJ1-2, with a possible D match to TRBD1 (5 bases). The CDR3 region has the DNA TGTGCCAGCAGCATCGGGGGTTACGATGGCTACACCTTC. It yields the protein CASSIGGYDGYTF.